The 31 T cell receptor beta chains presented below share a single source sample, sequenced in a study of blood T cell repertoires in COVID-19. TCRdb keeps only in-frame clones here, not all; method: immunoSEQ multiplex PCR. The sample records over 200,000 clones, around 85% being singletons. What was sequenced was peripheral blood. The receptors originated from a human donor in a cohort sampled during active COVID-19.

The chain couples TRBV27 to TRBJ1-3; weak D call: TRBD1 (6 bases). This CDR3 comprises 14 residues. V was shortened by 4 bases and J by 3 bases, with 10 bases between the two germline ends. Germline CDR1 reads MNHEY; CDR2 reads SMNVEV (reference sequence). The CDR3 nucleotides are TGTGCCAGCAGTTCCACAGGGATTGGAAACACCATATATTTT. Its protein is CASSSTGIGNTIYF.

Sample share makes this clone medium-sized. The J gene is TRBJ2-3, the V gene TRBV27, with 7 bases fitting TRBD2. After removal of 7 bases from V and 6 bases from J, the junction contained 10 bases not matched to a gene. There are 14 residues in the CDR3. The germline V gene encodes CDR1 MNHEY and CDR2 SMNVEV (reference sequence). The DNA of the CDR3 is TGTGCCAGCATGGAGCGGGACCCCACGGATACGCAGTATTTT. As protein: CASMERDPTDTQYF.

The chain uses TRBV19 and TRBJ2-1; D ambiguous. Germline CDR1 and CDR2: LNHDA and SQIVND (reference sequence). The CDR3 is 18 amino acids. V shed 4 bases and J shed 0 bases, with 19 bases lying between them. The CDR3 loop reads CASSRAPSFVSSYNEQFF. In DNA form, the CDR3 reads TGTGCCAGTAGTAGGGCACCTTCGTTTGTGAGCTCCTACAATGAGCAGTTCTTC. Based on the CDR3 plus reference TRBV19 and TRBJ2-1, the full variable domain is DGGITQSPKYLFRKEGQNVTLSCEQNLNHDAMYWYRQDPGQGLRLIYYSQIVNDFQKGDIAEGYSVSREKKESFPLTVTSAQKNPTAFYLCASSRAPSFVSSYNEQFFGPGTRLTVL.

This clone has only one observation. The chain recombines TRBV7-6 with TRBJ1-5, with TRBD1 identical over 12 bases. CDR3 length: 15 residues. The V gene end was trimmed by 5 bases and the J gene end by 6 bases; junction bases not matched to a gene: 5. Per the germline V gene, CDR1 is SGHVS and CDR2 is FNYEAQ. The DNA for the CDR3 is TGTGCCAGCAGCGCGGGACAGGGGGCGGGTCAGCCCCAGCATTTT. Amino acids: CASSAGQGAGQPQHF.

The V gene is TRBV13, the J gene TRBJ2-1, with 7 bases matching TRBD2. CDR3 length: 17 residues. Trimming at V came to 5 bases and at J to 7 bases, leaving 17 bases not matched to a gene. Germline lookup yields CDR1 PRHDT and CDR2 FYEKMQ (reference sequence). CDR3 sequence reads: CASSPGRREGLGNEQFF. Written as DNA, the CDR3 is TGTGCCAGCAGCCCTGGGAGGAGGGAGGGCCTTGGGAATGAGCAGTTCTTC.

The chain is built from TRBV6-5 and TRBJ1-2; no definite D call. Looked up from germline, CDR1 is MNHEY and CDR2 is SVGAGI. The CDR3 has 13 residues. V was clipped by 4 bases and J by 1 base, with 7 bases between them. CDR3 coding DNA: TGTGCCAGCAGTTGGGAGCGTAACTATGGCTACACCTTC. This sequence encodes CASSWERNYGYTF.

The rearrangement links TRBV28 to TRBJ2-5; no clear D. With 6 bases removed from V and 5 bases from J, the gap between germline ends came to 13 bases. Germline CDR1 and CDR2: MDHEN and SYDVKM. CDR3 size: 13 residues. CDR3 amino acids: CASSLASLETQYF. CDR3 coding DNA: TGTGCCAGCAGCCTGGCTTCTTTGGAGACCCAGTACTTC.

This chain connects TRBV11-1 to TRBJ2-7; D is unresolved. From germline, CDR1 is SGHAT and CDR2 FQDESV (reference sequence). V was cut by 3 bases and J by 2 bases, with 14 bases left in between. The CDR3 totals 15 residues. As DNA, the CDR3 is TGTGCCAGCAGCTTCGACAACGTTAGACCCTACGAGCAGTACTTC. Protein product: CASSFDNVRPYEQYF.

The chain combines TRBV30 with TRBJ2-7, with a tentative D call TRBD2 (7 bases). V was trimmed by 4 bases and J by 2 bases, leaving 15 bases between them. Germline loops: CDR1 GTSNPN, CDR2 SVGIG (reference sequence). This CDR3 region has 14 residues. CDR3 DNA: TGTGCCTGGAAAAAGGGAGGGGGTCCCTACGAGCAGTACTTC. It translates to CAWKKGGGPYEQYF.

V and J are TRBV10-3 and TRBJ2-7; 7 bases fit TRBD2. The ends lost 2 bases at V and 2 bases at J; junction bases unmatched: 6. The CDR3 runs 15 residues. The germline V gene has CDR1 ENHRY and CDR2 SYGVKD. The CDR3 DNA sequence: TGTGCCATCAGTGAGATTGGCGGGAGCGCCTACGAGCAGTACTTC. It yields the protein CAISEIGGSAYEQYF.

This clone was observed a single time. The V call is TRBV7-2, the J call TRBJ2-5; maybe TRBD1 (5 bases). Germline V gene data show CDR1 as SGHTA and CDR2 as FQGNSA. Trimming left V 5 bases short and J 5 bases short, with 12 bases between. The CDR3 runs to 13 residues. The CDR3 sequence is CASSRGLDETQYF. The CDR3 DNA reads TGTGCCAGCAGCAGGGGTTTGGACGAGACCCAGTACTTC.

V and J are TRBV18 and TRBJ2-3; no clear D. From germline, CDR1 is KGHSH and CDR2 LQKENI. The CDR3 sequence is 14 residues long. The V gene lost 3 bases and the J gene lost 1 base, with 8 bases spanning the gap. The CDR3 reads CASSPQGGTDTQYF. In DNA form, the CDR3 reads TGTGCCAGCTCACCCCAAGGAGGCACAGATACGCAGTATTTT.

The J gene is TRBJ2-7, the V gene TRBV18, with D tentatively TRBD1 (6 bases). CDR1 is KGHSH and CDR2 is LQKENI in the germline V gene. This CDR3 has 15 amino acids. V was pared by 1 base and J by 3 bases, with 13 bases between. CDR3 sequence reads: CASSPHDGTNYEQYF. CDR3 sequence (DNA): TGTGCCAGCTCACCACATGACGGGACAAACTACGAGCAGTACTTC.

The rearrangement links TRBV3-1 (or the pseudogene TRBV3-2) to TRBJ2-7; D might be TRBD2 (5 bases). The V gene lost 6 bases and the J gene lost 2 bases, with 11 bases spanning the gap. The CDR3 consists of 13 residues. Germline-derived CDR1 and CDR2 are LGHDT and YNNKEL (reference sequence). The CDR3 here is CASSLAQAYEQYF. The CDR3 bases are TGTGCCAGCAGTTTAGCGCAAGCCTACGAGCAGTACTTC.

CDR3: CASSSVGRNQPQHF. DNA of the CDR3: TGTGCCAGCAGCTCTGTCGGCAGGAATCAGCCCCAGCATTTT. The chain combines TRBV28 with TRBJ1-5; D is unclear. This CDR3 has 14 amino acids. The V gene lost 6 bases and the J gene lost 4 bases, with 13 bases spanning the gap. From germline, CDR1 is MDHEN and CDR2 SYDVKM.

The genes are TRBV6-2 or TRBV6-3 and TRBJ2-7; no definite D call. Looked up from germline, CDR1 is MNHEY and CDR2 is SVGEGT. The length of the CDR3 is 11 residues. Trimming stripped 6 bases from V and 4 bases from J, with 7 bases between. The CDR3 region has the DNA TGTGCCAGCAGCTCGCTATACGAGCAGTACTTC. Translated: CASSSLYEQYF.

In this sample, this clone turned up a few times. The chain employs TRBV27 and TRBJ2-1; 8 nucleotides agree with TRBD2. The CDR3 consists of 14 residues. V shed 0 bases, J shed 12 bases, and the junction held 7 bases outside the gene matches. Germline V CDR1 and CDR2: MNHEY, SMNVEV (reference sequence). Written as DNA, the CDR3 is TGTGCCAGCAGTTTATCGGCTTCGGGACTAGGGCAGTTCTTC. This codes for CASSLSASGLGQFF.

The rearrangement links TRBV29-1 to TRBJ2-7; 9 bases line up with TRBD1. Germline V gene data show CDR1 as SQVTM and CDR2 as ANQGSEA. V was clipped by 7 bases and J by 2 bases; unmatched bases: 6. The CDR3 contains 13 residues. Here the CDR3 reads CSASRQGAYEQYF. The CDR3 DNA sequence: TGCAGCGCTAGTAGACAGGGGGCCTACGAGCAGTACTTC.

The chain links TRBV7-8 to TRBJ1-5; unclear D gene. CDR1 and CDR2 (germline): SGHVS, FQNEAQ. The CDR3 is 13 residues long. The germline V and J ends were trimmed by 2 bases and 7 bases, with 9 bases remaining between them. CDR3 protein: CASSLIPGQPQHF. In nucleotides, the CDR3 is TGTGCCAGCAGCTTAATTCCGGGACAGCCCCAGCATTTT.

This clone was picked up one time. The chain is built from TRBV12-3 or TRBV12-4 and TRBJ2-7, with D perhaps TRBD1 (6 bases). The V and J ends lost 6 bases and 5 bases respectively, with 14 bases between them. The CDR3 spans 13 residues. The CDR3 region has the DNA TGTGCCAGCAGGACAACAGGGCCCCACGAGCAGTACTTC. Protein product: CASRTTGPHEQYF.

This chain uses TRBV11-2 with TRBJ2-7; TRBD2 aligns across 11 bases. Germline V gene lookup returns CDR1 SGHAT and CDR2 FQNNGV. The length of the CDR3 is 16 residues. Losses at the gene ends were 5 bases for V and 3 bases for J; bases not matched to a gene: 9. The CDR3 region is CASSPWTSGPYYEQYF. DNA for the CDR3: TGTGCCAGCAGCCCCTGGACTAGCGGGCCCTACTACGAGCAGTACTTC.

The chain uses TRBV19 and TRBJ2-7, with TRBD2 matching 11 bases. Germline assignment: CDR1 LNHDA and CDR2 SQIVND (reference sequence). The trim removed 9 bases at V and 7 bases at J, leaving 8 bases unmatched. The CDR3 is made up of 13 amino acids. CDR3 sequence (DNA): TGTGCCAGCCGCGGGACTAGCGGCAATGAGCAGTACTTC. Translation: CASRGTSGNEQYF.

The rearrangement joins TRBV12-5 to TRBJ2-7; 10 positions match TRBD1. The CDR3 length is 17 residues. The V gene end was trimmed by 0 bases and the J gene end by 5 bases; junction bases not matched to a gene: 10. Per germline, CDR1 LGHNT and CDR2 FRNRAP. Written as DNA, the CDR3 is TGTGCTAGTGGTTTGGTCCCCCCGGACAGGGGGGTCCACGAGCAGTACTTC. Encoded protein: CASGLVPPDRGVHEQYF.

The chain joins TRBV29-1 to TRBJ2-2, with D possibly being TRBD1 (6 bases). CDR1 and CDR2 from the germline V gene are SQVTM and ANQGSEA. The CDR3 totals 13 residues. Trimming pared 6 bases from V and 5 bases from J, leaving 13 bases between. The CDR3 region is CSVGRGWTGELFF. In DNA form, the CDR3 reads TGCAGCGTGGGCAGGGGATGGACCGGGGAGCTGTTTTTT.

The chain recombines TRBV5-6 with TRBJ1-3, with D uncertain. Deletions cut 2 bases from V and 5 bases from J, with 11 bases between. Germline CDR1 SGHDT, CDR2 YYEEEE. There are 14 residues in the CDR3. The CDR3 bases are TGTGCCAGCAGCTTCTCGGGTCGCCGAAACACCATATATTTT. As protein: CASSFSGRRNTIYF. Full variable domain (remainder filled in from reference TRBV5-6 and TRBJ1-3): DAGVTQSPTHLIKTRGQQVTLRCSPKSGHDTVSWYQQALGQGPQFIFQYYEEEERQRGNFPDRFSGHQFPNYSSELNVNALLLGDSALYLCASSFSGRRNTIYFGEGSWLTVV.

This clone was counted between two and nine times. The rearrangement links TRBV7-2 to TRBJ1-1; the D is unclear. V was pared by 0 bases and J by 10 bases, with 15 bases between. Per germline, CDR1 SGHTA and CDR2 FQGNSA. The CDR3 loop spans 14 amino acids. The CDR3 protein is CASSLAEAAPRAFF. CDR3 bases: TGTGCCAGCAGCTTAGCAGAGGCAGCCCCTCGAGCTTTCTTT.

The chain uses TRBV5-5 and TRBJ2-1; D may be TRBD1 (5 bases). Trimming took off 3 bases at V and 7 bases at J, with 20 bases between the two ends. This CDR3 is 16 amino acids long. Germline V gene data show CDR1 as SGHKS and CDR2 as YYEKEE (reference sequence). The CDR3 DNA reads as TGTGCCAGCAGCTCGACGGACATACTAAATCAGAATGAGCAGTTCTTC. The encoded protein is CASSSTDILNQNEQFF.

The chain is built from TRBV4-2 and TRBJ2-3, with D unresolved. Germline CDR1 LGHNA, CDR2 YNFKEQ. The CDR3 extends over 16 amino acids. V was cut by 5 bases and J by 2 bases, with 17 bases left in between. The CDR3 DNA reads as TGTGCCAGCAGCTCAACCCCGGCGGCCCTCACAGATACGCAGTATTTT. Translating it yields CASSSTPAALTDTQYF.

The CDR3 loop reads CAWSAFSTYSGNTIYF. Written as DNA, the CDR3 is TGTGCCTGGAGTGCGTTCTCAACTTACTCTGGAAACACCATATATTTT. This chain uses TRBV30 with TRBJ1-3; D gene ambiguous. The germline V gene encodes CDR1 GTSNPN and CDR2 SVGIG (reference sequence). CDR3 length equals 16 residues. The ends were cut back, 1 base at V and 0 bases at J, with 13 bases in the middle.

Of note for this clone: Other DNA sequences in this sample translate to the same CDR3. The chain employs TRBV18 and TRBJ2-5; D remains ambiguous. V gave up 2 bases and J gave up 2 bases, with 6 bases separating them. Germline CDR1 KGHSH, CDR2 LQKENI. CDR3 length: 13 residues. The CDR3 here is CASSPGLQETQYF. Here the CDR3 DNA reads TGTGCCAGCTCACCAGGCCTTCAAGAGACCCAGTACTTC.

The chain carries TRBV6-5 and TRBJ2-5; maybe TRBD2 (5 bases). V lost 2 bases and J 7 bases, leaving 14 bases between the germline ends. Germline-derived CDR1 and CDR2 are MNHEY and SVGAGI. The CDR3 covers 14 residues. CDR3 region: CASSYGLGEWTQYF. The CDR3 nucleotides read TGTGCCAGCAGTTACGGGCTGGGAGAGTGGACCCAGTACTTC.